Each of the 28 T cell receptor beta chains below was sequenced from the same sample in a study of beta chain features in type 1 diabetes (dated by TCRdb to 2017 to 2018). Library prep was done by the immunoSEQ multiplex PCR assay. The entire amount of isolated RNA was reverse transcribed using the High Capacity cDNA Reverse Transcription Kit, so the sequenced TCRB transcripts were expressed ones. Not all clones reach the TCRdb copy of this immuneACCESS table, which keeps in-frame sequences only. Checked studies attribute under half of the gap to unresolved V genes and leave the rest unexplained. This sample comprises under 200,000 clones, over 7.5% of them detected only once. The leading ten clones occupy 0.65% of the sample. Material: central memory CD4+ T cells from blood. These receptors came from a young man in good health.

This clone was picked up a small number of times. The chain uses TRBV28 and TRBJ1-5, with D perhaps TRBD1 (6 bases). Trimming took 3 bases from V and 3 from J, leaving 18 bases between them. Germline-derived CDR1 and CDR2 are MDHEN and SYDVKM. CDR3 length: 17 residues. The CDR3 DNA reads TGTGCCAGCAGTTTCTTCAGGGGCGAACTTGTCAATCAGCCCCAGCATTTT. It encodes CASSFFRGELVNQPQHF.

This clone was seen only a few times. The V and J genes are TRBV13 and TRBJ2-2; maybe TRBD1 (6 bases). Germline V CDR1 and CDR2: PRHDT, FYEKMQ (reference sequence). Trimming took off 1 base at V and 1 base at J, with 13 bases between the two ends. The CDR3 is made up of 17 amino acids. This CDR3 reads CASSLDGGVRNTGELFF. CDR3 DNA: TGTGCCAGCAGCTTAGATGGGGGCGTCAGGAACACCGGGGAGCTGTTTTTT.

In DNA, the CDR3 is TGTGCCAGCAGTGAATATGCTGCCAGGGGGACTGACGAGCAGTACTTC. Its protein product is CASSEYAARGTDEQYF. The V and J genes are TRBV25-1 and TRBJ2-7, with D tentatively TRBD1 (7 bases). V lost 0 bases to trimming and J lost 5 bases, with 17 bases between them. This CDR3 spans 16 amino acids. From germline, CDR1 is MGHDK and CDR2 SYGVNS.

The chain links TRBV19 to TRBJ2-1, with TRBD1 matching over 12 bases. Germline V gene lookup returns CDR1 LNHDA and CDR2 SQIVND (reference sequence). The CDR3 loop spans 16 amino acids. V lost 1 base, J lost 11 bases, and 9 bases stayed unmatched. The CDR3 spells CASSIAYGTGGGQQFF. CDR3 nucleotide sequence: TGTGCCAGTAGTATAGCGTATGGGACAGGGGGCGGTCAGCAGTTCTTC.

The chain is built from TRBV18 and TRBJ1-6; 8 bases align to TRBD1. Looked up from germline, CDR1 is KGHSH and CDR2 is LQKENI. The CDR3 runs 15 residues. J lost 8 bases, V lost 3 bases, and 6 bases had no gene match. CDR3 region: CASSPGQADDSPLHF. CDR3 DNA sequence: TGTGCCAGCTCACCGGGACAGGCCGACGATTCACCCCTCCACTTT.

This clone was counted many times. The rearrangement joins TRBV25-1 to TRBJ2-5, with 9 bases aligning to TRBD1. The CDR3 spans 15 residues. Germline V gene data show CDR1 as MGHDK and CDR2 as SYGVNS. J gave up 5 bases and V 8 bases, and 12 bases lay outside the gene matches. The CDR3 here is CASGDGTGSRETQYF. The CDR3 coding sequence is TGTGCCAGCGGGGACGGGACAGGGTCTCGGGAGACCCAGTACTTC.

This clone was found a few times. The rearrangement joins TRBV25-1 to TRBJ2-3; D ambiguous. The ends were cut back, 4 bases at V and 1 base at J, with 9 bases in the middle. Germline V gives CDR1 MGHDK, CDR2 SYGVNS. The CDR3 consists of 14 residues. CDR3 loop: CASSAWSGTDTQYF. The CDR3 coding sequence is TGTGCCAGCAGTGCCTGGTCGGGCACAGATACGCAGTATTTT.

This clone was counted a few times. DNA of the CDR3: TGTGCCAGCAGCATCGGGGATACGCAGTATTTT. It translates to CASSIGDTQYF. This chain links TRBV6-5 with TRBJ2-3, with D unclear. The CDR3 length is 11 residues. Trimming left V 6 bases short and J 6 bases short, with 7 bases between. The germline V gene encodes CDR1 MNHEY and CDR2 SVGAGI.

In its sample, this clone ranks as medium-sized (0.01 to 0.1%). V usage is TRBV7-9 and J usage is TRBJ1-4; D gene uncertain. This CDR3 is built from 14 residues. V shed 1 base and J shed 6 bases, with 9 bases lying between them. The germline V gene encodes CDR1 SEHNR and CDR2 FQNEAQ (reference sequence). The CDR3 coding sequence is TGTGCCAGCAGCTTAGGAGGGTTTGATGAAAAACTGTTTTTT. Amino acid sequence: CASSLGGFDEKLFF.

The rearrangement links TRBV15 to TRBJ1-5; D is ambiguous. The CDR3 loop spans 17 amino acids. Looked up from germline, CDR1 is LNHNV and CDR2 is YYDKDF (reference sequence). V lost 0 bases and J 4 bases, leaving 16 bases between the germline ends. DNA for the CDR3: TGTGCCACCAGCAGAGATCGGGTGGGCCGGGGTAATCAGCCCCAGCATTTT. Translated: CATSRDRVGRGNQPQHF.

This clone has a single count. The chain joins TRBV5-1 to TRBJ2-7; 9 nucleotides agree with TRBD1. With V trimmed by 0 bases and J by 6 bases, 10 bases remained unmatched. Germline loops: CDR1 SGHRS, CDR2 YFSETQ. The CDR3 contains 16 residues. Written as DNA, the CDR3 is TGCGCCAGCAGCTTGGGCTCCGGGACAGGGCTCTTCGAGCAGTACTTC. Its translation is CASSLGSGTGLFEQYF.

The chain uses TRBV5-1 and TRBJ2-1; D gene unclear. CDR1 SGHRS and CDR2 YFSETQ come from the germline V gene. V was clipped by 3 bases and J by 8 bases, with 9 bases between them. The CDR3 contains 12 residues. In nucleotides, the CDR3 is TGCGCCAGCAGCTCCATCGGAGATGAGCAGTTCTTC. Protein: CASSSIGDEQFF. The whole variable domain, remainder taken from reference TRBV5-1 and TRBJ2-1, is KAGVTQTPRYLIKTRGQQVTLSCSPISGHRSVSWYQQTPGQGLQFLFEYFSETQRNKGNFPGRFSGRQFSNSRSEMNVSTLELGDSALYLCASSSIGDEQFFGPGTRLTVL.

The table lists this clone with a few counts. DNA of the CDR3: TGTGCCAGCAGTTCCACAACGACCCGACTTGGATCCTACGAGCAGTACTTC. Protein: CASSSTTTRLGSYEQYF. The chain uses TRBV28 and TRBJ2-7; D gene uncertain. Germline V gene sequence: CDR1 MDHEN, CDR2 SYDVKM. Trimming took 4 bases from V and 1 from J, leaving 20 bases between them. The length of the CDR3 is 17 residues.

The rearrangement links TRBV7-2 to TRBJ2-7; D ambiguous. The CDR3 spans 14 residues. Germline V lookup: CDR1 SGHTA, CDR2 FQGNSA. The V end lost 6 bases, the J end lost 0 bases, and 12 bases lay between the germline ends. Written as DNA, the CDR3 is TGTGCCAGCAGTCTTTCACGGTCCTCCTACGAGCAGTACTTC. Its translation: CASSLSRSSYEQYF.

This clone was seen more than once but under ten times. The V call is TRBV6-6, the J call TRBJ2-5; 7 bases agree with TRBD1. The CDR3 runs to 14 residues. Per the germline V gene, CDR1 is MNHNY and CDR2 is SVGAGI (reference sequence). The ends lost 2 bases at V and 1 base at J; junction bases unmatched: 1. CDR3 in amino acids: CASSYGDSQETQYF. The CDR3 nucleotides are TGTGCCAGCAGTTACGGGGACAGCCAAGAGACCCAGTACTTC.

The chain carries TRBV15 and TRBJ2-2; D might be TRBD1 (6 bases). The CDR3 has 16 residues. The germline V gene has CDR1 LNHNV and CDR2 YYDKDF (reference sequence). Trimming stripped 2 bases from V and 0 bases from J, with 10 bases between. CDR3 residues: CATSRSAGANTGELFF. CDR3 DNA sequence: TGTGCCACCAGCAGATCGGCAGGGGCGAACACCGGGGAGCTGTTTTTT.

V gene TRBV2 combines with J gene TRBJ1-2, with TRBD1 identical over 8 bases. Trimming took 7 bases from V and 2 from J; bases not matched to a gene: 3. CDR1 SNHLY and CDR2 FYNNEI come from the germline V gene. The CDR3 extends over 13 amino acids. The CDR3 region is CASMRQGNYGYTF. The DNA for the CDR3 is TGTGCCAGCATGAGACAGGGGAACTATGGCTACACCTTC.

V usage is TRBV18 and J usage is TRBJ1-1, with TRBD1 as a possible D gene (5 bases). Deletions cut 9 bases from V and 3 bases from J, with 17 bases between. The CDR3 has 14 amino acids. CDR1 KGHSH and CDR2 LQKENI come from the germline V gene. The CDR3 DNA follows: TGTGCCAGTTTCCTTGGGGCAATGGACACTGAAGCTTTCTTT. It specifies CASFLGAMDTEAFF. The full variable domain, in which reference TRBV18 and TRBJ1-1 provide the parts outside the CDR3, is NAGVMQNPRHLVRRRGQEARLRCSPMKGHSHVYWYRQLPEEGLKFMVYLQKENIIDESGMPKERFSAEFPKEGPSILRIQQVVRGDSAAYFCASFLGAMDTEAFFGQGTRLTVV.

The DNA of the CDR3 is TGTGCCAGCAGTGAATATCGGGGGTACGAGCAGTACTTC. Translation: CASSEYRGYEQYF. This rearrangement joins TRBV25-1 to TRBJ2-7; weak D call: TRBD2 (6 bases). Trimming took 0 bases from V and 4 from J, leaving 7 bases between them. CDR3 length: 13 residues. Germline V gene lookup returns CDR1 MGHDK and CDR2 SYGVNS.

This clone showed up many times. The J gene is TRBJ2-5, the V gene TRBV4-2; D ambiguous. CDR3 length equals 13 residues. V was clipped by 4 bases and J by 2 bases, with 8 bases between them. Germline V gene lookup returns CDR1 LGHNA and CDR2 YNFKEQ. The CDR3 spells CASSRDLQETQYF. The CDR3 bases are TGTGCCAGCAGCCGAGACCTACAAGAGACCCAGTACTTC.

This clone was counted a few times. The rearrangement joins TRBV7-2 to TRBJ2-3, with a weak D call TRBD2 (7 bases). In germline, CDR1 is SGHTA, CDR2 FQGNSA. V gave up 0 bases and J gave up 4 bases, with 14 bases separating them. CDR3 length: 16 amino acids. CDR3 sequence (DNA): TGTGCCAGCAGCTTAGCATTGAGGGAGGGGGCAGATACGCAGTATTTT. Protein sequence: CASSLALREGADTQYF. Based on the CDR3 plus reference TRBV7-2 and TRBJ2-3, the full variable domain is GAGVSQSPSNKVTEKGKDVELRCDPISGHTALYWYRQSLGQGLEFLIYFQGNSAPDKSGLPSDRFSAERTGGSVSTLTIQRTQQEDSAVYLCASSLALREGADTQYFGPGTRLTVL.

This clone showed up just a few times. V gene TRBV5-1 combines with J gene TRBJ2-5; D gene ambiguous. Germline CDR1 is SGHRS and CDR2 is YFSETQ. V lost 0 bases, J lost 5 bases, and 11 bases lay in between. This CDR3 contains 14 residues. CDR3 loop: CASSLVPESETQYF. The DNA of the CDR3 is TGCGCCAGCAGCTTGGTCCCGGAGAGCGAGACCCAGTACTTC.

This clone has only a few counts. The rearrangement joins TRBV6-6 to TRBJ2-1, with a tentative D call TRBD1 (6 bases). V was clipped by 7 bases and J by 10 bases, with 17 bases between them. From germline, CDR1 is MNHNY and CDR2 SVGAGI (reference sequence). The CDR3 has 13 residues. The CDR3 bases are TGTGCCAGCACCCCGACAGGCTCGGGCGAGCAGTTCTTC. Translated, it gives CASTPTGSGEQFF.

In its sample, this clone was seen a few times. V and J are TRBV11-2 and TRBJ2-1; 14 nucleotides line up with TRBD2. The V segment lost 5 bases and the J segment 0 bases; nucleotides outside the gene matches: 9. CDR1 is SGHAT, CDR2 FQNNGV, per germline. The CDR3 contains 19 residues. CDR3 sequence (DNA): TGTGCCAGCAGCCCCTCGACTAGCGGGGGGGCCCCCTCCTACAATGAGCAGTTCTTC. Translated: CASSPSTSGGAPSYNEQFF.

CDR3 sequence (DNA): TGTGCCATCAGATCCGGGACAGGGGGGGATACGCAGTATTTT. As protein: CAIRSGTGGDTQYF. The chain has TRBV10-3 and TRBJ2-3; 11 nucleotides line up with TRBD1. Germline V gene lookup returns CDR1 ENHRY and CDR2 SYGVKD. Trimming cost V 6 bases and J 6 bases; bases outside gene matches: 5. The CDR3 is 14 amino acids.

This clone showed up just a few times. V is TRBV5-1 and J is TRBJ1-2; perhaps TRBD1 as D (6 bases). V gave up 7 bases and J gave up 0 bases, with 13 bases separating them. Per the germline V gene, CDR1 is SGHRS and CDR2 is YFSETQ. The CDR3 is 14 amino acids. The CDR3 nucleotides are TGCGCCAGCCGAGAACAGGGAACTAACTATGGCTACACCTTC. Amino acids: CASREQGTNYGYTF.

This clone has a handful of counts. The chain employs TRBV2 and TRBJ2-5; 13 bases fit TRBD2. Germline V gives CDR1 SNHLY, CDR2 FYNNEI. J was trimmed by 4 bases and V by 6 bases; bases with no gene match: 5. The CDR3 is made up of 15 amino acids. CDR3 in amino acids: CASSRLAGGGETQYF. CDR3 nucleotides: TGTGCCAGCAGCCGACTAGCGGGAGGAGGAGAGACCCAGTACTTC.

The rearrangement joins TRBV7-2 to TRBJ2-2, with D tentatively TRBD1 (6 bases). V shed 1 base and J shed 13 bases, with 13 bases lying between them. CDR3 length equals 13 residues. Germline CDR1 SGHTA, CDR2 FQGNSA. This CDR3 reads CASSLEEGRGLFF. CDR3 bases: TGTGCCAGCAGCTTAGAGGAAGGCAGGGGGCTGTTTTTT.